This TCR beta chain derives from a study of cytomegalovirus exposure and HLA in healthy donors. General study points: Most TCR sequences proved rare, with some public TCRs found in many donors.

Libraries were prepared by immunoSEQ multiplex PCR; TCRdb keeps only in-frame clonotypes and omits some of them. The table shows tens of thousands of clones, with approximately 93% occurring only once. Comments on this clone: Its antigen is not known.

CDR3 length equals 16 residues. The V gene end was trimmed by 2 bases and the J gene end by 4 bases; junction bases not matched to a gene: 6. CDR1 and CDR2 (germline): MNHEY, SVGAGI. This sequence was found in a man aged 18 to 30 in good health and CMV-seronegative. The sequenced sample consisted of PBMCs. The chain carries TRBV6-5 and TRBJ2-5; 11 nucleotides align to TRBD2. CDR3 protein: CASSYAGTSGRETQYF. CDR3 DNA: TGTGCCAGCAGTTACGCCGGGACTAGCGGAAGAGAGACCCAGTACTTC.